A selection of T cell receptor beta chains follows, all from one sample in a study of T cells in tumors after PD-1 blockade. Generated by immunoSEQ multiplex PCR, the TCRdb table keeps only in-frame clones and is missing some. The sample contains roughly 59,000 clones, 80% of which appear only once. Here the sequenced sample was PBMCs, taken before anti-PD-1 treatment. All receptors derive from a human donor with basal cell carcinoma. Each CDR3 is given with its conserved first and last residue. A D gene is named only where the DNA matches it firmly. The listing skips clone size in some rows; elsewhere it reads once, few, many or a size class.

d_gene: .
abundance: once
j_gene: TRBJ1-6
v_gene: TRBV6-6
CDR3nt: TGTGCCAGCAGCTTAACAGGGAGCTCCTATAATTCACCCCTCCACTTT
CDR3aa: CASSLTGSSYNSPLHF

d_gene: .
abundance: .
j_gene: TRBJ2-7
v_gene: TRBV5-8
CDR3nt: TGTGCCAGCAGCTTGGCCCTTGGACAGAAATACGAGCAGTACTTC
CDR3aa: CASSLALGQKYEQYF

d_gene: .
abundance: .
j_gene: TRBJ1-4
v_gene: TRBV5-1
CDR3nt: TGCGCCAGCAGCTTTTCAACAGTTGCAACTAATGAAAAACTGTTTTTT
CDR3aa: CASSFSTVATNEKLFF

d_gene: .
abundance: .
j_gene: TRBJ1-6
v_gene: TRBV7-9
CDR3nt: TGTGCCAGCAGCTTAGGGACTCCCAATTCACCCCTCCACTTT
CDR3aa: CASSLGTPNSPLHF

d_gene: .
abundance: once
j_gene: TRBJ2-7
v_gene: TRBV6-5
CDR3nt: TGTGCCAGCAGTTACACCCGGGAACCCCCCTACGAGCAGTACTTC
CDR3aa: CASSYTREPPYEQYF

d_gene: .
abundance: .
j_gene: TRBJ2-4
v_gene: TRBV19
CDR3nt: TGTGCCAGTAGTATGAAGACAGACCGAGCCAAAAACATTCAGTACTTC
CDR3aa: CASSMKTDRAKNIQYF

d_gene: TRBD2
abundance: .
j_gene: TRBJ2-3
v_gene: TRBV18
CDR3nt: TGTGCCAGCTCACCACGTGGACTAGCGGGGGGGGGCACAGATACGCAGTATTTT
CDR3aa: CASSPRGLAGGGTDTQYF

d_gene: .
abundance: few
j_gene: TRBJ1-2
v_gene: TRBV3-1/TRBV3-2
CDR3nt: TGTGCCAGCAGCCAAGTATGGACACAGGATGGCTACACCTTC
CDR3aa: CASSQVWTQDGYTF

d_gene: TRBD2
abundance: .
j_gene: TRBJ2-1
v_gene: TRBV15
CDR3nt: TGTGCCACCAGCCTGGCTAGCGGGGGGAATGAGCAGTTCTTC
CDR3aa: CATSLASGGNEQFF

d_gene: TRBD1
abundance: .
j_gene: TRBJ2-1
v_gene: TRBV2
CDR3nt: TGTGCCAGCAGTGGGCGGACAGGGGGCTTTAATGAGCAGTTCTTC
CDR3aa: CASSGRTGGFNEQFF

d_gene: .
abundance: few
j_gene: TRBJ2-2
v_gene: TRBV29-1
CDR3nt: TGCAGCTCCCTTTCTGGCCTGACCGGGGAGCTGTTTTTT
CDR3aa: CSSLSGLTGELFF

d_gene: .
abundance: .
j_gene: TRBJ1-2
v_gene: TRBV29-1
CDR3nt: TGCAGCGTTGAACTAGGGCGGCCCTACTATGGCTACACCTTC
CDR3aa: CSVELGRPYYGYTF

d_gene: TRBD2
abundance: once
j_gene: TRBJ2-7
v_gene: TRBV18
CDR3nt: TGTGCCAGCTCACCAGGGGGGACTAGCGACGAGCAGTACTTC
CDR3aa: CASSPGGTSDEQYF

d_gene: .
abundance: .
j_gene: TRBJ2-7
v_gene: TRBV7-8
CDR3nt: TGTGCCAGCAGCTTAGCCGGCAGATCGAGCGAGCAGTACTTC
CDR3aa: CASSLAGRSSEQYF

d_gene: .
abundance: .
j_gene: TRBJ1-2
v_gene: TRBV2
CDR3nt: TGTGCCAGCAGTGAAGAGGGGGGATCGGACTATGGCTACACCTTC
CDR3aa: CASSEEGGSDYGYTF

d_gene: .
abundance: .
j_gene: TRBJ1-3
v_gene: TRBV6-5
CDR3nt: TGTGCCAGCAGTTACGCCAGCTCTGGAAACACCATATATTTT
CDR3aa: CASSYASSGNTIYF

d_gene: TRBD2
abundance: .
j_gene: TRBJ2-3
v_gene: TRBV13
CDR3nt: TGTGCCAGCAGGGCCAGCGTGGGACTAGCGCGGAGCACAGATACGCAGTATTTT
CDR3aa: CASRASVGLARSTDTQYF

d_gene: .
abundance: .
j_gene: TRBJ2-5
v_gene: TRBV5-1
CDR3nt: TGCGCCAGCAGCTTGGTTGGGTATTCAGAGACCCAGTACTTC
CDR3aa: CASSLVGYSETQYF

d_gene: .
abundance: .
j_gene: TRBJ2-7
v_gene: TRBV6-1
CDR3nt: TGTGCCAGCAGTGAAGCAGGCCCCAGCTTATACGAGCAGTACTTC
CDR3aa: CASSEAGPSLYEQYF

d_gene: TRBD1
abundance: .
j_gene: TRBJ2-5
v_gene: TRBV4-2
CDR3nt: TGTGCCAGCAGCCAAAGGGCCGGGACAGCCCAAGAGACCCAGTACTTC
CDR3aa: CASSQRAGTAQETQYF

d_gene: TRBD1
abundance: .
j_gene: TRBJ1-1
v_gene: TRBV6-6
CDR3nt: TGTGCCAGCAGAATACAGGGGGCTAGCACTGAAGCTTTCTTT
CDR3aa: CASRIQGASTEAFF

d_gene: TRBD2
abundance: few
j_gene: TRBJ2-5
v_gene: TRBV4-1
CDR3nt: TGCGCCAGCAGCCGCGGACTAGCGAGGCAAGAGACCCAGTACTTC
CDR3aa: CASSRGLARQETQYF

d_gene: .
abundance: .
j_gene: TRBJ2-5
v_gene: TRBV29-1
CDR3nt: TGCAGCGTTGATAGGGGGGCGTCCCAAGAGACCCAGTACTTC
CDR3aa: CSVDRGASQETQYF

d_gene: .
abundance: .
j_gene: TRBJ1-3
v_gene: TRBV19
CDR3nt: TGTGCCAGCACAGGACGAATACCGGGCCGAGGGCAAAACACCATATATTTT
CDR3aa: CASTGRIPGRGQNTIYF

d_gene: .
abundance: .
j_gene: TRBJ2-3
v_gene: TRBV10-3
CDR3nt: TGTGCCATCAGTGAGTCCGGGGACCGCACAGATACGCAGTATTTT
CDR3aa: CAISESGDRTDTQYF

d_gene: .
abundance: few
j_gene: TRBJ1-2
v_gene: TRBV4-1
CDR3nt: TGCGCCAGCAGCGGACCGAGGGGGTATGGCTACACCTTC
CDR3aa: CASSGPRGYGYTF

d_gene: TRBD1
abundance: .
j_gene: TRBJ1-6
v_gene: TRBV3-1/TRBV3-2
CDR3nt: TGTGCCAGCAGCCATTCGGCCGGGACAGTTTTTCCCTCACCCCTCCACTTT
CDR3aa: CASSHSAGTVFPSPLHF

d_gene: .
abundance: .
j_gene: TRBJ1-3
v_gene: TRBV5-1
CDR3nt: TGCGCCAGCAGCTCCGGTGGTCTTGAAGGAAACACCATATATTTT
CDR3aa: CASSSGGLEGNTIYF

d_gene: .
abundance: .
j_gene: TRBJ1-2
v_gene: TRBV5-1
CDR3nt: TGCGCCAGCAGCGTGGCAGATAACTATGGCTACACCTTC
CDR3aa: CASSVADNYGYTF

d_gene: .
abundance: .
j_gene: TRBJ1-1
v_gene: TRBV19
CDR3nt: TGTGCCAGTAGTCCCACAGGTCCGAACACTGAAGCTTTCTTT
CDR3aa: CASSPTGPNTEAFF

d_gene: .
abundance: .
j_gene: TRBJ2-5
v_gene: TRBV13
CDR3nt: TGTGCCAGCAGCGAGAGGGGGAGACGGCAGACCCAGTACTTC
CDR3aa: CASSERGRRQTQYF

d_gene: .
abundance: .
j_gene: TRBJ1-2
v_gene: TRBV30
CDR3nt: TGTGCCTGGAGTGCGGCGGTATCCTATGGCTACACCTTC
CDR3aa: CAWSAAVSYGYTF

d_gene: TRBD2
abundance: .
j_gene: TRBJ2-7
v_gene: TRBV2
CDR3nt: TGTGCCAGCAGGCTGCTAGGCGGGGGCTACGAGCAGTACTTC
CDR3aa: CASRLLGGGYEQYF

d_gene: .
abundance: .
j_gene: TRBJ2-3
v_gene: TRBV5-1
CDR3nt: TGCGCCAGCAGCTGGAGGACAGCCAGCACAGATACGCAGTATTTT
CDR3aa: CASSWRTASTDTQYF

d_gene: .
abundance: once
j_gene: TRBJ2-2
v_gene: TRBV5-1
CDR3nt: TGCGCCAGCAGTTCGGACGGAAACACCGGGGAGCTGTTTTTT
CDR3aa: CASSSDGNTGELFF

d_gene: .
abundance: few
j_gene: TRBJ1-5
v_gene: TRBV5-6
CDR3nt: TGTGCCAGCAGCTTGCTTGGGCGGTCGGGCAATCAGCCCCAGCATTTT
CDR3aa: CASSLLGRSGNQPQHF

d_gene: TRBD2
abundance: .
j_gene: TRBJ2-5
v_gene: TRBV3-1/TRBV3-2
CDR3nt: TGTGCCAGCAGCCAGGATGTCGGTTCACTAGCGGGGGGGCGGCGACAAGAGACCCAGTACTTC
CDR3aa: CASSQDVGSLAGGRRQETQYF

d_gene: TRBD2
abundance: .
j_gene: TRBJ2-1
v_gene: TRBV5-6
CDR3nt: TGTGCCAGCAGCTGGACTAGCGGGGCCCCCGGGGAGCAGTTCTTC
CDR3aa: CASSWTSGAPGEQFF

d_gene: .
abundance: .
j_gene: TRBJ1-5
v_gene: TRBV19
CDR3nt: TGTGCCAGTAGTACGGACGTGGATGTTCAGCCCCAGCATTTT
CDR3aa: CASSTDVDVQPQHF

d_gene: .
abundance: few
j_gene: TRBJ2-5
v_gene: TRBV2
CDR3nt: TGTGCCAGTCAAGAGACCCAGTACTTC
CDR3aa: CASQETQYF

d_gene: TRBD1
abundance: .
j_gene: TRBJ2-3
v_gene: TRBV6-1
CDR3nt: TGTGCCAGCTCAAACAGGGGGCGATCCGATACGCAGTATTTT
CDR3aa: CASSNRGRSDTQYF

d_gene: TRBD1
abundance: few
j_gene: TRBJ1-4
v_gene: TRBV5-1
CDR3nt: TGCGCCAGCAGCTTGTCTGGGGCAGGGGGGGAAAAACTGTTTTTT
CDR3aa: CASSLSGAGGEKLFF

d_gene: .
abundance: .
j_gene: TRBJ1-6
v_gene: TRBV18
CDR3nt: TGTGCCAGCTCACCAGGCAATTCACCCCTCCACTTT
CDR3aa: CASSPGNSPLHF

d_gene: .
abundance: .
j_gene: TRBJ2-1
v_gene: TRBV19
CDR3nt: TGTGCCAGTAGTATCTTTTACGGGGGTGGCAATGAGCAGTTCTTC
CDR3aa: CASSIFYGGGNEQFF

d_gene: TRBD2
abundance: .
j_gene: TRBJ2-3
v_gene: TRBV5-6
CDR3nt: TGTGCCAGCAGCTTGCTAGCGGGGGGGCTATCAGATACGCAGTATTTT
CDR3aa: CASSLLAGGLSDTQYF

d_gene: .
abundance: .
j_gene: TRBJ2-7
v_gene: TRBV20-1
CDR3nt: TGCAGTGCTAGTAAACCGGGGTTCCACGAGCAGTACTTC
CDR3aa: CSASKPGFHEQYF

d_gene: .
abundance: once
j_gene: TRBJ1-1
v_gene: TRBV11-1
CDR3nt: TGTGCCAGCAGCCGAAAGGGAGGTTTCATGAACACTGAAGCTTTCTTT
CDR3aa: CASSRKGGFMNTEAFF

d_gene: .
abundance: .
j_gene: TRBJ2-3
v_gene: TRBV5-1
CDR3nt: TGCGCCAGCAGCTTGTCTCCGACTCCCCCGGTTACGCAGTATTTT
CDR3aa: CASSLSPTPPVTQYF

d_gene: TRBD1
abundance: .
j_gene: TRBJ2-5
v_gene: TRBV5-1
CDR3nt: TGCGCCAGCAGCTTGCCTAAGGGACAGCAAGAGACCCAGTACTTC
CDR3aa: CASSLPKGQQETQYF

d_gene: TRBD1
abundance: .
j_gene: TRBJ2-3
v_gene: TRBV25-1
CDR3nt: TGTGCCAGCAGTGGTATTAGGGACAGACCCTCTAGCACAGATACGCAGTATTTT
CDR3aa: CASSGIRDRPSSTDTQYF